Sequencing of this T cell receptor (beta chain) was carried out in a study of blood T cell repertoires in COVID-19. Here immunoSEQ multiplex PCR was the method, and the copy in TCRdb shows in-frame clones only, minus some. The sample carries around 60,000 clones, 70% to 90% recorded once. The V gene end was trimmed by 1 base and the J gene end by 4 bases; junction bases not matched to a gene: 16. CDR1 is MNHEY, CDR2 SMNVEV, per germline (reference sequence). The length of the CDR3 is 20 residues. Sample: peripheral blood. The chain recombines TRBV27 with TRBJ2-1; 10 nucleotides align to TRBD2. The sequence came from a man in his 70s with acute or convalescent COVID-19. CDR3 sequence: CASSLFPAPTDSGGYNEQFF. In DNA, the CDR3 is TGTGCCAGCAGTTTATTCCCCGCCCCGACTGATAGCGGGGGGTACAATGAGCAGTTCTTC.